The 10 T cell receptor beta chains reported below all come from one sample, sequenced in a study of response to subunit inactivated influenza vaccine. MiXCR, run by TCRdb on the RT-PCR reads, gives a single entry per CDR3 protein. The sample carries about 650,000 distinct CDR3 sequences, about 15% recorded once. Sequenced here: PBMCs from blood, sampled 11 to 12 days after vaccination. The source is a man between 45 and 60 years old who received an inactivated influenza vaccine.

In this sample, this clonotype turned up a few times. The V gene is TRBV7-8, the J gene TRBJ1-2; D is ambiguous. CDR3 size: 14 residues. The germline V gene has CDR1 SGHVS and CDR2 FQNEAQ. The V end lost 2 bases, the J end lost 2 bases, and 9 bases lay between the germline ends. CDR3 loop: CASSLRVFNYGYTF. CDR3 nucleotide sequence: TGTGCCAGCAGCTTAAGAGTCTTCAACTATGGCTACACCTTC.

The V and J genes are TRBV19 and TRBJ2-2; 9 bases are shared with TRBD2. Germline V gene data show CDR1 as LNHDA and CDR2 as SQIVND (reference sequence). J was trimmed by 6 bases and V by 5 bases; bases with no gene match: 7. The CDR3 totals 15 residues. The CDR3 coding sequence is TGTGCCAGTAGTCCTGGGGGACTAGCCTCCGGGGAGCTGTTTTTT. Translating it yields CASSPGGLASGELFF.

The genes are TRBV18 and TRBJ1-1; TRBD1 aligns across 12 bases. From germline, CDR1 is KGHSH and CDR2 LQKENI. The CDR3 spans 18 residues. With V trimmed by 3 bases and J by 1 base, 9 bases remained unmatched. Written as DNA, the CDR3 is TGTGCCAGCTCACCCCCGGGACAGGGGGCGGATGGGAACACTGAAGCTTTCTTT. Translation gives CASSPPGQGADGNTEAFF.

The V call is TRBV20-1, the J call TRBJ1-1; no clear D. This CDR3 region has 11 residues. In germline, CDR1 is DFQATT, CDR2 SNEGSKA (reference sequence). With 6 bases removed from V and 6 bases from J, the gap between germline ends came to 11 bases. The CDR3 DNA sequence: TGCAGTGCGACCGTAGGGCCTGAAGCTTTCTTT. The encoded protein is CSATVGPEAFF.

At least ten counts were recorded for this clonotype. One junction end does not reproduce the germline sequence, and a read error may be involved. This chain connects TRBV5-1 to TRBJ2-3, with 11 bases that match TRBD1. The V gene's germline CDR1 is SGHRS and CDR2 YFSETQ. The length of the CDR3 is 14 residues. The CDR3 DNA reads TGTGCCAGCAGCTTAGGACAGGGGGCCGATACGCAGTATTTT. Protein: CASSLGQGADTQYF.

This clonotype was detected a few times. The genes are TRBV5-1 and TRBJ2-5; 8 nucleotides agree with TRBD2. Germline trimming cut 4 bases from V and 5 bases from J; bases unmatched to any gene: 7. Per the germline V gene, CDR1 is SGHRS and CDR2 is YFSETQ. The CDR3 runs 14 residues. This CDR3 is CASSPGGMLETQYF. The CDR3 nucleotides read TGCGCCAGCAGCCCGGGAGGGATGCTCGAGACCCAGTACTTC. Based on the CDR3 plus reference TRBV5-1 and TRBJ2-5, the full variable domain is KAGVTQTPRYLIKTRGQQVTLSCSPISGHRSVSWYQQTPGQGLQFLFEYFSETQRNKGNFPGRFSGRQFSNSRSEMNVSTLELGDSALYLCASSPGGMLETQYFGPGTRLLVL.

This clonotype was seen more than once but under ten times. J is TRBJ2-7 and V is TRBV7-2; D possibly corresponds to TRBD2 (7 bases). Germline CDR1 and CDR2: SGHTA and FQGNSA. The V gene lost 4 bases and the J gene lost 6 bases, with 19 bases spanning the gap. CDR3 length: 15 residues. The CDR3 coding sequence is TGTGCCAGCAGCTGGATGGGGGGGGGCTTTGGCGAGCAGTACTTC. As protein: CASSWMGGGFGEQYF.

The chain joins TRBV30 to TRBJ2-1, with no clear D. CDR1 is GTSNPN, CDR2 SVGIG, per germline (reference sequence). V dropped 2 bases and J dropped 9 bases, with 8 bases sitting between them. The length of the CDR3 is 11 residues. The CDR3 here is CAWSPRVEQFF. The CDR3 DNA reads as TGTGCCTGGAGTCCTCGTGTTGAGCAGTTCTTC. Full variable domain (missing parts from reference TRBV30 and TRBJ2-1): SQTIHQWPATLVQPVGSPLSLECTVEGTSNPNLYWYRQAAGRGLQLLFYSVGIGQISSEVPQNLSASRPQDRQFILSSKKLLLSDSGFYLCAWSPRVEQFFGPGTRLTVL.

This clonotype has a handful of counts. This chain joins TRBV4-2 and TRBJ2-1; TRBD2 aligns across 9 bases. The CDR3 is 16 residues long. Germline values: CDR1 LGHNA, CDR2 YNFKEQ. The ends lost 3 bases at V and 5 bases at J; junction bases unmatched: 8. The CDR3 DNA is TGTGCCAGCAGCCAGGCCCTGGCGGGAGGGCACAATGAGCAGTTCTTC. As protein: CASSQALAGGHNEQFF.

This clonotype was seen only a few times. This chain links TRBV5-1 with TRBJ2-7; perhaps TRBD2 as D (6 bases). The CDR3 is 14 residues long. V was trimmed by 4 bases and J by 7 bases, leaving 18 bases between them. Germline V gives CDR1 SGHRS, CDR2 YFSETQ. The CDR3 DNA is TGCGCCAGCAGCCGGGGGACCACTAGATGGGAGCAGTACTTC. This translates into CASSRGTTRWEQYF.